Each of the 27 T cell receptor beta chains below was sequenced from the same sample in a study of cytomegalovirus exposure and HLA in healthy donors. Both 60 Vbeta primers and 13 Jbeta primers went into the PCR. Only in-frame clones appear in the TCRdb table, and some are missing; sequencing was by immunoSEQ multiplex PCR. This sample has over 90,000 clones, with 73% found just once. Material: PBMCs. The receptor source for this set is a man aged 35 to 55 in good health and CMV-seronegative.

In regard to this clone: Other nucleotide sequences in the sample specify the same CDR3. The genes are TRBV7-6 and TRBJ2-7; D gene uncertain. Trimming cost V 1 base and J 3 bases, with 7 bases left between them. There are 13 residues in the CDR3. Germline V gives CDR1 SGHVS, CDR2 FNYEAQ. For the CDR3, the DNA is TGTGCCAGCAGCTTAGGGCCAAACTACGAGCAGTACTTC. Encoded protein: CASSLGPNYEQYF. The full variable domain, with the rest looked up from reference TRBV7-6 and TRBJ2-7, is GAGVSQSPRYKVTKRGQDVALRCDPISGHVSLYWYRQALGQGPEFLTYFNYEAQQDKSGLPNDRFSAERPEGSISTLTIQRTEQRDSAMYRCASSLGPNYEQYFGPGTRLTVT.

The chain couples TRBV9 to TRBJ2-5, with D perhaps TRBD2 (6 bases). CDR1 is SGDLS, CDR2 YYNGEE, per germline. Trimming left V 0 bases short and J 5 bases short, with 11 bases between. The CDR3 has 14 residues. CDR3 protein: CASSVGLATETQYF. As DNA, the CDR3 is TGTGCCAGCAGCGTAGGGCTAGCGACGGAGACCCAGTACTTC.

This rearrangement joins TRBV29-1 to TRBJ2-6; 9 nucleotides line up with TRBD1. Germline CDR1 SQVTM, CDR2 ANQGSEA. V lost 7 bases, J lost 4 bases, and 14 bases stayed unmatched. This CDR3 is 17 amino acids long. The CDR3 sequence: CSALDRGGRSGANVLTF. The DNA of the CDR3 is TGCAGCGCCTTGGACAGGGGTGGGCGCTCAGGGGCCAACGTCCTGACTTTC.

The V call is TRBV28, the J call TRBJ1-2, with 9 bases that match TRBD1. This CDR3 has 13 amino acids. Germline V CDR1 and CDR2: MDHEN, SYDVKM. The ends lost 6 bases at V and 7 bases at J; junction bases unmatched: 6. Here the CDR3 DNA reads TGTGCCAGCAGCCGCGGACAGGGGTTTGGCTACACCTTC. Its translation is CASSRGQGFGYTF.

This clone was counted only a few times. The chain uses TRBV5-6 and TRBJ1-4; 10 bases line up with TRBD1. CDR1 and CDR2 from the germline V gene are SGHDT and YYEEEE. The CDR3 has 14 amino acids. V was clipped by 4 bases and J by 6 bases; unmatched bases: 3. The CDR3 nucleotides are TGTGCCAGCAGCCACGGGACAGGGGATGAAAAACTGTTTTTT. The encoded protein is CASSHGTGDEKLFF.

The CDR3 coding sequence is TGCTCCCCCAGGGAGGGGCAGGACTACGAGCAGTACTTC. It codes for CSPREGQDYEQYF. The chain has TRBV10-1 and TRBJ2-7; 7 bases align to TRBD2. This CDR3 comprises 13 residues. Germline CDR1 reads WNHNN; CDR2 reads SYGVQD (reference sequence).

V is TRBV6-5 and J is TRBJ1-5; TRBD1 matches at 8 bases. In germline, CDR1 is MNHEY, CDR2 SVGAGI. This CDR3 comprises 14 residues. Trimming at V came to 6 bases and at J to 1 base, leaving 2 bases not matched to a gene. CDR3 nucleotide sequence: TGTGCCAGCAGCCGGACAGGGAGCAATCAGCCCCAGCATTTT. Translation gives CASSRTGSNQPQHF.

This clone was picked up a small number of times. The chain joins TRBV6-5 to TRBJ1-3, with a possible D match to TRBD1 (5 bases). This CDR3 has 15 residues. Trimming removed 2 bases at V and 0 bases at J, with 8 bases between. Germline-derived CDR1 and CDR2 are MNHEY and SVGAGI. CDR3 loop: CASSYGAVSGNTIYF. The CDR3 bases are TGTGCCAGCAGTTACGGGGCAGTCTCTGGAAACACCATATATTTT.

This clone was seen once. The CDR3 nucleotides read TGTGCCAGCAGCTTTAGCGGGGGGACAGATACGCAGTATTTT. This sequence encodes CASSFSGGTDTQYF. The rearrangement links TRBV7-6 to TRBJ2-3, with 10 bases matching TRBD2. Per germline, CDR1 SGHVS and CDR2 FNYEAQ. With V trimmed by 3 bases and J by 3 bases, 0 bases remained unmatched. This CDR3 is 14 amino acids long.

This chain joins TRBV29-1 and TRBJ2-2; 11 bases map to TRBD1. Per germline, CDR1 SQVTM and CDR2 ANQGSEA. This CDR3 comprises 16 residues. After removal of 4 bases from V and 7 bases from J, the junction contained 11 bases not matched to a gene. CDR3 bases: TGCAGCGTTGTTTGGCCCGGACAGGGGGCGAACGGGGAGCTGTTTTTT. As protein: CSVVWPGQGANGELFF.

This chain links TRBV27 with TRBJ2-7; 7 bases agree with TRBD1. The V gene end was trimmed by 8 bases and the J gene end by 4 bases; junction bases not matched to a gene: 5. This CDR3 has 12 amino acids. In germline, CDR1 is MNHEY, CDR2 SMNVEV (reference sequence). CDR3 region: CASGQEAYEQYF. The CDR3 DNA reads as TGTGCCAGCGGACAGGAAGCGTACGAGCAGTACTTC.

The chain combines TRBV7-3 with TRBJ1-2; D gene uncertain. CDR3 length equals 11 residues. Trimming took off 8 bases at V and 8 bases at J, with 12 bases between the two ends. Germline V gene sequence: CDR1 SGHTA, CDR2 FQGTGA. CDR3: CASGGTFGYTF. The DNA of the CDR3 is TGTGCCAGCGGCGGAACGTTCGGCTACACCTTC.

The rearrangement joins TRBV12-5 to TRBJ2-1, with D unresolved. The CDR3 length is 14 residues. Germline loops: CDR1 LGHNT, CDR2 FRNRAP. V was trimmed by 4 bases and J by 3 bases, leaving 10 bases between them. In DNA form, the CDR3 reads TGTGCTAGTGGTTCCAGAGACAACTACAATGAGCAGTTCTTC. The encoded protein is CASGSRDNYNEQFF.

In DNA form, the CDR3 reads TGTGCCAGCAGCCCGCGGGGGGTCCTGACCTACGAGCAGTACTTC. Amino acids: CASSPRGVLTYEQYF. The chain recombines TRBV7-8 with TRBJ2-7; TRBD2 agrees at 8 bases. The CDR3 loop spans 15 amino acids. J gave up 2 bases and V 5 bases, and 8 bases lay outside the gene matches. Per germline, CDR1 SGHVS and CDR2 FQNEAQ. The full variable domain, with the rest looked up from reference TRBV7-8 and TRBJ2-7, is GAGVSQSPRYKVAKRGQDVALRCDPISGHVSLFWYQQALGQGPEFLTYFQNEAQLDKSGLPSDRFFAERPEGSVSTLKIQRTQQEDSAVYLCASSPRGVLTYEQYFGPGTRLTVT.

The chain has TRBV6-6 and TRBJ1-5, with 7 bases that match TRBD1. Per the germline V gene, CDR1 is MNHNY and CDR2 is SVGAGI (reference sequence). The junction had 7 bases not matched to a gene; V was cut back by 8 bases and J by 3 bases. The CDR3 extends over 14 amino acids. The CDR3 DNA is TGTGCCAGCTTAGACAGGGATGACAATCAGCCCCAGCATTTT. Amino acid sequence: CASLDRDDNQPQHF.

J is TRBJ1-1 and V is TRBV5-1; D might be TRBD1 (6 bases). The CDR3 is 12 residues long. Germline CDR1 is SGHRS and CDR2 is YFSETQ. Trimming pared 3 bases from V and 7 bases from J, leaving 10 bases between. The DNA for the CDR3 is TGCGCCAGCAGCTGGGACATCGGTGAAGCTTTCTTT. Protein sequence: CASSWDIGEAFF.

V gene TRBV28 combines with J gene TRBJ2-3; 7 nucleotides align to TRBD1. This CDR3 contains 14 residues. Germline lookup yields CDR1 MDHEN and CDR2 SYDVKM. V dropped 6 bases and J dropped 6; count of bases not matched to a gene: 9. CDR3 nucleotides: TGTGCCAGCAGGAGGGACAGCCGTCAGGATACGCAGTATTTT. Its translation is CASRRDSRQDTQYF.

The V gene is TRBV7-2, the J gene TRBJ2-7; weak D call: TRBD1 (6 bases). There are 14 residues in the CDR3. With 6 bases removed from V and 5 bases from J, the gap between germline ends came to 17 bases. Germline-derived CDR1 and CDR2 are SGHTA and FQGNSA. CDR3 DNA sequence: TGTGCCAGCAGACCCGGGACACCCCCCGACGAGCAGTACTTC. Its translation: CASRPGTPPDEQYF. The full variable domain, in which reference TRBV7-2 and TRBJ2-7 provide the parts outside the CDR3, is GAGVSQSPSNKVTEKGKDVELRCDPISGHTALYWYRQSLGQGLEFLIYFQGNSAPDKSGLPSDRFSAERTGGSVSTLTIQRTQQEDSAVYLCASRPGTPPDEQYFGPGTRLTVT.

J is TRBJ2-6 and V is TRBV2; 11 bases are shared with TRBD1. J gave up 0 bases and V 6 bases, and 4 bases lay outside the gene matches. Germline V gene sequence: CDR1 SNHLY, CDR2 FYNNEI. CDR3 length equals 17 residues. The DNA for the CDR3 is TGTGCCAGCAGGAGGGACAGGGGGTACTCTGGGGCCAACGTCCTGACTTTC. This codes for CASRRDRGYSGANVLTF. Full variable domain (rest looked up from reference TRBV2 and TRBJ2-6): EPEVTQTPSHQVTQMGQEVILRCVPISNHLYFYWYRQILGQKVEFLVSFYNNEISEKSEIFDDQFSVERPDGSNFTLKIRSTKLEDSAMYFCASRRDRGYSGANVLTFGAGSRLTVL.

V and J are TRBV2 and TRBJ2-3, with 8 bases identical to TRBD1. The ends lost 8 bases at V and 2 bases at J; junction bases unmatched: 9. The CDR3 runs 15 residues. Per the germline V gene, CDR1 is SNHLY and CDR2 is FYNNEI. This CDR3 reads CASADRGLPTDTQYF. The CDR3 DNA sequence: TGTGCCAGCGCTGACAGGGGATTGCCCACAGATACGCAGTATTTT.

The chain combines TRBV5-1 with TRBJ2-7; 10 bases fit TRBD1. Germline V gives CDR1 SGHRS, CDR2 YFSETQ. This CDR3 region has 16 residues. Trimming took 4 bases from V and 5 from J; bases not matched to a gene: 12. The CDR3 DNA reads as TGCGCCAGCAGCCCCGATTCGGGACAGGGGTTCCACGAGCAGTACTTC. It encodes CASSPDSGQGFHEQYF.

V gene TRBV10-3 combines with J gene TRBJ1-4, with 8 nucleotides matching TRBD1. This CDR3 has 16 residues. The junction had 7 bases not matched to a gene; V was cut back by 4 bases and J by 3 bases. Germline V gives CDR1 ENHRY, CDR2 SYGVKD. The CDR3 reads CAISVRTGRANEKLFF. Written as DNA, the CDR3 is TGTGCCATCAGTGTCCGGACAGGGCGGGCTAATGAAAAACTGTTTTTT.

The chain links TRBV6-1 to TRBJ2-3, with D perhaps matching TRBD2 (7 bases). V gave up 2 bases and J gave up 7 bases, with 13 bases separating them. From germline, CDR1 is MNHNS and CDR2 SASEGT. The CDR3 totals 14 residues. The CDR3 DNA follows: TGTGCCAGCAGTGAAACTGGGGGGGCGCATACGCAGTATTTT. As protein: CASSETGGAHTQYF.

The chain joins TRBV6-4 to TRBJ2-3; 11 bases are a match to TRBD2. The CDR3 spans 16 residues. V was pared by 3 bases and J by 4 bases, with 6 bases of the junction left unmatched. The germline V gene encodes CDR1 MRHNA and CDR2 SNTAGT. CDR3 protein: CASSEEVAGGSDTQYF. The CDR3 DNA reads as TGTGCCAGCAGTGAGGAGGTAGCGGGGGGGTCAGATACGCAGTATTTT.

The chain carries TRBV15 and TRBJ2-5, with 7 positions matching TRBD1. From germline, CDR1 is LNHNV and CDR2 YYDKDF (reference sequence). Losses at the gene ends were 3 bases for V and 5 bases for J; bases not matched to a gene: 12. The CDR3 is made up of 16 amino acids. CDR3 sequence (DNA): TGTGCCACCAGCAGTGGAATAGGGGGCCTCTCGGAGACCCAGTACTTC. It specifies CATSSGIGGLSETQYF.

This clone was found once. This CDR3 is CASSGRDSQGDNSPLHF. DNA of the CDR3: TGTGCCAGCAGCGGGCGGGACTCCCAGGGAGATAATTCACCCCTCCACTTT. The chain links TRBV5-4 to TRBJ1-6; the D gene is possibly TRBD1 (5 bases). The germline V gene has CDR1 SGHNT and CDR2 YYREEE (reference sequence). The CDR3 covers 17 residues. V lost 4 bases to trimming and J lost 5 bases, with 19 bases between them.

V is TRBV7-3 and J is TRBJ1-2, with D perhaps TRBD1 (6 bases). The CDR3 is made up of 13 amino acids. Trimming took off 3 bases at V and 6 bases at J, with 11 bases between the two ends. In germline, CDR1 is SGHTA, CDR2 FQGTGA. The CDR3 is CASSFQGWDGYTF. Here the CDR3 DNA reads TGTGCCAGCAGCTTCCAGGGGTGGGATGGCTACACCTTC. Looking up the rest from reference TRBV7-3 and TRBJ1-2 gives the full variable domain: GAGVSQTPSNKVTEKGKYVELRCDPISGHTALYWYRQSLGQGPEFLIYFQGTGAADDSGLPNDRFFAVRPEGSVSTLKIQRTERGDSAVYLCASSFQGWDGYTFGSGTRLTVV.